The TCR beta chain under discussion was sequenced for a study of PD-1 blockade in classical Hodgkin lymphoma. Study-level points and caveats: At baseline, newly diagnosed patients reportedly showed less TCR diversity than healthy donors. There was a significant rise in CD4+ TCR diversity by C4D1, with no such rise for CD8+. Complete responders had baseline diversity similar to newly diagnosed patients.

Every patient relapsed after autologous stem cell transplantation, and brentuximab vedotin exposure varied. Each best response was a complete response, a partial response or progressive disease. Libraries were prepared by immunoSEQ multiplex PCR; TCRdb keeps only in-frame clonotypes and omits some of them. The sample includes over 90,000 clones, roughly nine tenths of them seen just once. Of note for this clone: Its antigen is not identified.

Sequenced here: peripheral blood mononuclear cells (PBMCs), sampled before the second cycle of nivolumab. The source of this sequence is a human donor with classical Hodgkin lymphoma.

The CDR3 nucleotides are TGTGCCAGCAGCCAATTCTACGGGGCCTACAATGAGCAGTTCTTC. Encoded protein: CASSQFYGAYNEQFF. V and J are TRBV16 and TRBJ2-1, with D perhaps TRBD2 (5 bases). The ends were cut back, 1 base at V and 2 bases at J, with 9 bases in the middle. The germline V gene encodes CDR1 KGHSY and CDR2 FQNENV. This CDR3 is 15 amino acids long.